One T cell receptor (beta chain) is described in this entry. Trimming removed 5 bases at V and 3 bases at J, with 13 bases between. The CDR3 has 14 amino acids. Germline V CDR1 and CDR2: LNHDA, SQIVND (reference sequence). Under the authors' procedure: Amplified reference gene primers provided the basis for estimating nucleated cell counts. Clones were sequenced by immunoSEQ multiplex PCR, and TCRdb holds only the in-frame ones, with some missing. That table is the source of V, J and clone size, and D and trimming were worked out from the DNA. Of tens of thousands of clones in the sample, about 90% are singletons; the top ten hold roughly 8.3%. The record originates from a study of blood T cell repertoires in COVID-19.

This sequence joins TRBV19 and TRBJ1-1; D gene uncertain. Sequencing was performed on peripheral blood. This TCR came from a woman aged 70 to 79 with acute or convalescent COVID-19. The CDR3 is CASSESGWDTEAFF. In nucleotides, the CDR3 is TGTGCCAGTAGTGAGTCCGGGTGGGACACTGAAGCTTTCTTT.